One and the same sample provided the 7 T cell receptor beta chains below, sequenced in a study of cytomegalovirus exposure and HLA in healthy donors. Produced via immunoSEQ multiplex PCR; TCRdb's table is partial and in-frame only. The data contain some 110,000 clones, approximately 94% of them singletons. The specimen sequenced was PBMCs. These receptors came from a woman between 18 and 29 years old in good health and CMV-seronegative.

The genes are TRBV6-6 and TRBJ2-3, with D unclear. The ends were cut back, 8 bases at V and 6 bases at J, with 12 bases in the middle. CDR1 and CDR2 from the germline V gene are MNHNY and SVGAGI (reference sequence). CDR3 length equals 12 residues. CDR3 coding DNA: TGTGCCAGCGTTGACCCAGCGGATACGCAGTATTTT. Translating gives CASVDPADTQYF.

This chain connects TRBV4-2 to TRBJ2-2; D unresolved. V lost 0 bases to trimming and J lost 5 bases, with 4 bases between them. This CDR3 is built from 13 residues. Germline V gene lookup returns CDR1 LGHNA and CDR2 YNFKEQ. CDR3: CASSQDGTGELFF. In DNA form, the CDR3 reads TGTGCCAGCAGCCAAGACGGGACCGGGGAGCTGTTTTTT.

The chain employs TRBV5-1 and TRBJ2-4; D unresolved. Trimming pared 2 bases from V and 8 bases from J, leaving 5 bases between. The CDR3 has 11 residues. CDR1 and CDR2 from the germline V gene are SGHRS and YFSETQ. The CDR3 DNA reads TGCGCCAGCAGCTTTGAGGACATTCAGTACTTC. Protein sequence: CASSFEDIQYF.

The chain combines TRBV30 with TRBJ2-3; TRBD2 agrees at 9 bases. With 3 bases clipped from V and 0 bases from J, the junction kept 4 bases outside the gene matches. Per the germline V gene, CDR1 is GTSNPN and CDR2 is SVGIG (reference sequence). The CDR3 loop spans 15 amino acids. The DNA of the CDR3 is TGTGCCTGGAGGTGGAGCGGGGGGAGCACAGATACGCAGTATTTT. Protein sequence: CAWRWSGGSTDTQYF.

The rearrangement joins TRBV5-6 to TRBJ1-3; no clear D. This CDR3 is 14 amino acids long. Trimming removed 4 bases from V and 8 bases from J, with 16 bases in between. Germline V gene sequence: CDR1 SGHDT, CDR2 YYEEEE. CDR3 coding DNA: TGTGCCAGCAGCCGAACACCTTTGGCGGACACCATATATTTT. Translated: CASSRTPLADTIYF.

In DNA form, the CDR3 reads TGCGCCAGCAGCCAAGTACGTCTAGCGGGGGGGCCCGGCACAGATACGCAGTATTTT. Its translation is CASSQVRLAGGPGTDTQYF. This rearrangement joins TRBV4-1 to TRBJ2-3; 12 bases match TRBD2. V shed 1 base, J shed 1 base, and the junction held 9 bases outside the gene matches. CDR1 is MGHRA, CDR2 YSYEKL, per germline. This CDR3 comprises 19 residues.

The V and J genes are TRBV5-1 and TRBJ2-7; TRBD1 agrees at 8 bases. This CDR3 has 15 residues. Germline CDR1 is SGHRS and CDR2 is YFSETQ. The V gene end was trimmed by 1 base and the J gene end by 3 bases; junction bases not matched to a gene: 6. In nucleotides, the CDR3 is TGCGCCAGCAGCTTGCCTGAGACAGGGGACTACGAGCAGTACTTC. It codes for CASSLPETGDYEQYF.